This TCR beta chain was obtained from a study of cytomegalovirus exposure and HLA in healthy donors. Use of 60 Vbeta and 13 Jbeta primers characterized the PCR. Clones were sequenced by immunoSEQ multiplex PCR, and TCRdb holds only the in-frame ones, with some missing. The sample has 150,000 to 200,000 clones, roughly three quarters seen once. The V end lost 7 bases, the J end lost 0 bases, and 19 bases lay between the germline ends. CDR1 is MGHRA and CDR2 is YSYEKL in the germline V gene. The CDR3 loop spans 17 amino acids. Overall study results and limits: Analysis was performed later, and it showed HLA-associated TCR beta chains to be more clonally expanded than equally common others. Most sequenced TCRs were rare (though some public TCRs occurred in many donors). Cytomegalovirus status, reportedly, was diagnosed with high specificity and sensitivity by the classifier. Across donors, presence/absence analyses took sequencing depth to be roughly uniform.

On this clone itself: The antigen remains unidentified.

The TCR comes from a woman in her 50s in good health and CMV-seropositive. Sequencing was performed on PBMCs. V is TRBV4-1 and J is TRBJ2-1, with D maybe TRBD2 (6 bases). The CDR3 DNA is TGCGCCAGCACCCGCAGGTGGGGGGAGCGCTCCTACAATGAGCAGTTCTTC. Translated: CASTRRWGERSYNEQFF.